The 32 T cell receptor beta chains given below trace back to one sample, sequenced in a study of identical twins. TCRdb called the 5' RACE reads again in MiXCR, with one record for every CDR3 protein. The sample carries around 650,000 distinct CDR3 sequences, about 7.6% recorded once. In addition, the sample was reused for a study of yellow fever vaccine responses in identical twins.

The sample comprised PBMCs. These TCRs come from a woman aged 18-29 years in good health.

This clonotype was found a few times. The chain employs TRBV2 and TRBJ2-7, with TRBD1 matching over 7 bases. Germline CDR1 reads SNHLY; CDR2 reads FYNNEI. This CDR3 contains 12 residues. J was trimmed by 11 bases and V by 1 base; bases with no gene match: 5. CDR3 residues: CASSEDRGYEYF. The DNA of the CDR3 is TGTGCCAGCAGTGAAGACAGGGGATACGAGTACTTC.

This clonotype was counted at least ten times. The rearrangement links TRBV27 to TRBJ2-1, with 13 bases matching TRBD2. CDR1 and CDR2 (germline): MNHEY, SMNVEV (reference sequence). V was pared by 4 bases and J by 0 bases, with 9 bases of the junction left unmatched. The CDR3 extends over 19 amino acids. This CDR3 reads CASSSSGLAGLPSYNEQFF. For the CDR3, the DNA is TGTGCCAGCAGTTCCTCGGGACTAGCGGGACTCCCCTCCTACAATGAGCAGTTCTTC.

In this sample, this clonotype turned up a few times. At one boundary the junction diverges from the germline segment, which might be a read error. The gene calls are TRBV20-1 and TRBJ2-3; 10 bases line up with TRBD2. This CDR3 region has 13 residues. Germline CDR1 is DFQATT and CDR2 is SNEGSKA (reference sequence). The chain's CDR3 is CSAPEPLAGTLPF. CDR3 DNA sequence: TGCAGTGCTCCAGAACCACTAGCGGGGACCTTACCATTT.

This clonotype was seen a few times. The V and J genes are TRBV7-8 and TRBJ1-2; no definite D call. Per the germline V gene, CDR1 is SGHVS and CDR2 is FQNEAQ. This CDR3 region has 14 residues. Trimming took 5 bases from V and 4 from J, leaving 14 bases between them. CDR3 region: CASSRDTPPYGYTF. The CDR3 region has the DNA TGTGCCAGCAGCCGCGATACCCCACCCTATGGCTACACCTTC.

This clonotype has more than one count but fewer than ten. The CDR3 DNA reads TGCGCCAGCAGTCCGGGCGACACCTCGAACACCGGGGAGCTGTTTTTT. This translates into CASSPGDTSNTGELFF. The chain employs TRBV10-1 and TRBJ2-2; no clear D. CDR1 is WNHNN and CDR2 is SYGVQD in the germline V gene (reference sequence). The length of the CDR3 is 16 residues. V was trimmed by 5 bases and J by 0 bases, leaving 13 bases between them.

This clonotype was observed a handful of times. The chain has TRBV5-5 and TRBJ2-1; 11 nucleotides agree with TRBD2. Germline-derived CDR1 and CDR2 are SGHKS and YYEKEE (reference sequence). The CDR3 is 17 residues long. The V segment lost 0 bases and the J segment 7 bases; nucleotides outside the gene matches: 9. The CDR3 sequence is CASSLVAGGPPGNEQFF. In DNA, the CDR3 is TGTGCCAGCAGCTTGGTAGCGGGAGGGCCCCCGGGAAATGAGCAGTTCTTC.

This rearrangement joins TRBV14 to TRBJ2-3; 8 bases agree with TRBD1. The CDR3 length is 16 residues. Looked up from germline, CDR1 is SGHDN and CDR2 is FVKESK. The V segment lost 1 base and the J segment 1 base; nucleotides outside the gene matches: 4. The CDR3 DNA follows: TGTGCCAGCAGCCAAGGCCTGGGACAGGGCACAGATACGCAGTATTTT. It yields the protein CASSQGLGQGTDTQYF.

This clonotype came up many times. One end of the junction varies from germline; a read error may be responsible. The genes are TRBV5-1 and TRBJ1-1; no clear D gene. CDR1 SGHRS and CDR2 YFSETQ come from the germline V gene. The CDR3 is 14 residues long. The CDR3 DNA reads TGTGCCAGCAGCTTAGCTCCCGGAAACACTGAAGCTTTCTTT. Translation: CASSLAPGNTEAFF. The variable domain in full, completed from reference TRBV5-1 and TRBJ1-1, reads KAGVTQTPRYLIKTRGQQVTLSCSPISGHRSVSWYQQTPGQGLQFLFEYFSETQRNKGNFPGRFSGRQFSNSRSEMNVSTLELGDSALYLCASSLAPGNTEAFFGQGTRLTVV.

A few counts support this clonotype. The rearrangement links TRBV18 to TRBJ2-7, with TRBD2 identical over 9 bases. After removal of 2 bases from V and 5 bases from J, the junction contained 7 bases not matched to a gene. The CDR3 spans 15 residues. The germline CDR1 and CDR2 sequences are KGHSH and LQKENI. The CDR3 is CASSPRASGINEQYF. The CDR3 DNA is TGTGCCAGCTCACCAAGGGCTAGCGGGATTAACGAGCAGTACTTC.

This clonotype came up many times. The DNA for the CDR3 is TGTGCCAGCAGCAAAGTAGGAGCTTCACCCCTCCACTTT. Amino acid sequence: CASSKVGASPLHF. The rearrangement joins TRBV21-1 to TRBJ1-6. TRBV21-1 is assigned pseudogene status. This CDR3 comprises 13 residues.

This clonotype was seen a handful of times. The chain has TRBV12-3 or TRBV12-4 and TRBJ2-5; 7 bases fit TRBD1. V trimming: 2 bases; J trimming: 3 bases; junction bases outside the gene matches: 6. This CDR3 is built from 15 residues. The CDR3 DNA sequence: TGTGCCAGCAGTTTATCCGGACAGGCGAAAGAGACCCAGTACTTC. Translation gives CASSLSGQAKETQYF.

This clonotype was seen repeatedly, ten times or more. The chain combines TRBV10-3 with TRBJ2-7, with D perhaps assigned TRBD1 or TRBD2 (6 bases each). Trimming removed 6 bases from V and 6 bases from J, with 21 bases in between. Germline CDR1 ENHRY, CDR2 SYGVKD. This CDR3 region has 15 residues. CDR3 sequence reads: CAISPGLRDTSEQYF. In DNA, the CDR3 is TGTGCCATCAGCCCAGGTTTGCGGGACACTAGCGAGCAGTACTTC.

This clonotype occurred a few times. This chain joins TRBV20-1 and TRBJ2-1; TRBD1 matches at 7 bases. This CDR3 contains 16 residues. The V gene end was trimmed by 5 bases and the J gene end by 0 bases; junction bases not matched to a gene: 10. The germline V gene has CDR1 DFQATT and CDR2 SNEGSKA (reference sequence). The CDR3 DNA reads as TGCAGTGCTTCCAATCCCCGGGACAGCTCCTACAATGAGCAGTTCTTC. Residues: CSASNPRDSSYNEQFF.

In its sample, this clonotype was seen a few times. V gene TRBV20-1 combines with J gene TRBJ2-3; unclear D gene. The CDR3 is made up of 14 amino acids. CDR1 and CDR2 from the germline V gene are DFQATT and SNEGSKA (reference sequence). Trimming left V 1 base short and J 5 bases short, with 13 bases between. The CDR3 protein is CSARALGWEDTQYF. The CDR3 DNA sequence: TGCAGTGCTAGAGCATTGGGTTGGGAAGATACGCAGTATTTT.

This clonotype turned up a few times. The J gene is TRBJ2-7, the V gene TRBV2; no firm D call. Germline-derived CDR1 and CDR2 are SNHLY and FYNNEI. There are 15 residues in the CDR3. V was clipped by 5 bases and J by 0 bases, with 14 bases between them. CDR3 coding DNA: TGTGCCAGCAGTAGGACGCAAATCGACTCCTACGAGCAGTACTTC. It specifies CASSRTQIDSYEQYF.

This clonotype was seen a few times. The V and J genes are TRBV2 and TRBJ1-1; no definite D call. The CDR3 totals 15 residues. Germline assignment: CDR1 SNHLY and CDR2 FYNNEI. V lost 4 bases to trimming and J lost 3 bases, with 15 bases between them. Written as DNA, the CDR3 is TGTGCCAGCAGTGCATATGGGTTAGCGGACACTGAAGCTTTCTTT. This sequence encodes CASSAYGLADTEAFF.

This clonotype has only a few counts. The chain carries TRBV5-1 and TRBJ1-1; D is unresolved. V lost 0 bases and J 4 bases, leaving 19 bases between the germline ends. The CDR3 contains 17 residues. Germline-derived CDR1 and CDR2 are SGHRS and YFSETQ. CDR3 in DNA: TGCGCCAGCAGCTTGGCACCCCTAACGGAGGGCGGCACTGAAGCTTTCTTT. Its protein is CASSLAPLTEGGTEAFF.

The gene calls are TRBV10-1 and TRBJ1-1, with D possibly being TRBD1 (6 bases). With 6 bases removed from V and 1 base from J, the gap between germline ends came to 12 bases. CDR1 and CDR2 (germline): WNHNN, SYGVQD (reference sequence). This CDR3 contains 14 residues. Written as DNA, the CDR3 is TGCGCCAGCAGGCAGGGGAGGTGGAACACTGAAGCTTTCTTT. Protein sequence: CASRQGRWNTEAFF.

This clonotype has a handful of counts. Since no conserved phenylalanine or tryptophan closes the CDR3, a read error is the likely cause. It is unclear where the CDR3 begins or ends on the DNA, so no DNA is shown, and the CDR3 is as TCRdb lists it. The chain carries TRBV28 and TRBJ2-3; whether TRBD2, the table's D call, matches the DNA was not checked. The CDR3 is 17 amino acids long, termini counted. Germline lookup yields CDR1 MDHEN and CDR2 SYDVKM. The CDR3 spells CASSPTTLRTSGSPVFS.

The rearrangement uses TRBV20-1 and TRBJ2-7; 10 nucleotides align to TRBD2. With V trimmed by 5 bases and J by 2 bases, 3 bases remained unmatched. The CDR3 runs 13 residues. Germline V gene data show CDR1 as DFQATT and CDR2 as SNEGSKA (reference sequence). CDR3 residues: CSAFGTSAYEQYF. In DNA form, the CDR3 reads TGCAGTGCTTTTGGGACTAGCGCCTACGAGCAGTACTTC.

J is TRBJ2-5 and V is TRBV5-1; tentative D call: TRBD1 (7 bases). CDR3 length equals 17 residues. The V and J ends lost 2 bases and 1 base respectively, with 18 bases between them. Germline V CDR1 and CDR2: SGHRS, YFSETQ. The CDR3 DNA is TGCGCCAGCAGCTTATCGGGGCAGGGGGGCCCCCAAGAGACCCAGTACTTC. Protein product: CASSLSGQGGPQETQYF.

The gene calls are TRBV11-2 and TRBJ2-7, with D unclear. The germline V gene has CDR1 SGHAT and CDR2 FQNNGV. This CDR3 comprises 14 residues. The V end was cut by 5 bases, the J end by 0 bases, with 11 bases between. CDR3 sequence: CASSSLSSSYEQYV. The CDR3 DNA is TGTGCCAGCAGCAGCTTATCAAGCTCCTACGAGCAGTACGTC.

The V and J genes are TRBV20-1 and TRBJ2-7; D is perhaps TRBD1 or TRBD2 (6 bases each). The CDR3 is 12 residues long. Germline CDR1 and CDR2: DFQATT and SNEGSKA (reference sequence). V was shortened by 6 bases and J by 2 bases, with 11 bases between the two germline ends. Written as DNA, the CDR3 is TGCAGTGCGGGAGGACAGACCTACGAGCAGTACTTC. Translated, it gives CSAGGQTYEQYF.

This clonotype was recorded only once. The V gene is TRBV4-1, the J gene TRBJ2-5, with 8 bases identical to TRBD2. V shed 4 bases and J 1 base; nucleotides not matched to a gene: 11. The germline CDR1 and CDR2 sequences are MGHRA and YSYEKL. The CDR3 is 17 amino acids. The CDR3 loop is CASSPLLSGGRQETQYF. CDR3 sequence (DNA): TGCGCCAGCAGCCCCCTACTCAGCGGGGGACGCCAAGAGACCCAGTACTTC.

This clonotype was detected ten times or more. The CDR3 bases are TGTGCCAGCAGCTTGAATCGGGCCAGCAATCAGCCCCAGCATTTT. Protein sequence: CASSLNRASNQPQHF. This chain connects TRBV5-5 to TRBJ1-5; D gene ambiguous. The CDR3 sequence is 15 residues long. Trimming stripped 1 base from V and 1 base from J, with 9 bases between. Germline V lookup: CDR1 SGHKS, CDR2 YYEKEE (reference sequence).

The chain uses TRBV7-6 and TRBJ2-5; maybe TRBD2 (5 bases). Germline V gene data show CDR1 as SGHVS and CDR2 as FNYEAQ. The CDR3 runs 15 residues. V was cut by 2 bases and J by 8 bases, with 18 bases left in between. The DNA for the CDR3 is TGTGCCAGCAGCTTAAATGGTCAGGAGGTGCAAACCCAGTACTTC. Its protein product is CASSLNGQEVQTQYF.

This clonotype was seen more than once but under ten times. J is TRBJ2-1 and V is TRBV5-4; 7 nucleotides line up with TRBD2. Germline lookup yields CDR1 SGHNT and CDR2 YYREEE (reference sequence). CDR3 length: 15 residues. Unmatched junction bases numbered 7, after V lost 3 bases and J lost 4 bases. CDR3 sequence reads: CASSSASGDYNEQFF. The CDR3 region has the DNA TGTGCCAGCAGCTCAGCTAGCGGCGATTACAATGAGCAGTTCTTC.

This clonotype was seen a few times. The chain recombines TRBV5-1 with TRBJ2-1, with D hard to call. Trimming shortened V by 4 bases and J by 8 bases, and 19 bases separated the two germline ends. Germline V gene sequence: CDR1 SGHRS, CDR2 YFSETQ. The CDR3 spans 15 residues. The CDR3 sequence: CASSPEHLARDEQFF. The DNA for the CDR3 is TGCGCCAGCAGCCCTGAGCACCTGGCTAGGGATGAGCAGTTCTTC. The full variable domain, with the rest looked up from reference TRBV5-1 and TRBJ2-1, is KAGVTQTPRYLIKTRGQQVTLSCSPISGHRSVSWYQQTPGQGLQFLFEYFSETQRNKGNFPGRFSGRQFSNSRSEMNVSTLELGDSALYLCASSPEHLARDEQFFGPGTRLTVL.

The chain links TRBV6-5 to TRBJ2-7; D ambiguous. The CDR3 extends over 11 amino acids. Trimming left V 0 bases short and J 9 bases short, with 6 bases between. Germline CDR1 and CDR2: MNHEY and SVGAGI. The CDR3 sequence: CASSYSGRQYF. DNA for the CDR3: TGTGCCAGCAGTTACTCGGGTCGGCAGTACTTC.

This clonotype appeared many times. The rearrangement links TRBV6-2 or TRBV6-3 to TRBJ2-2; the match to TRBD2 covers 7 bases. In germline, CDR1 is MNHEY, CDR2 SVGEGT. J was trimmed by 7 bases and V by 8 bases; bases with no gene match: 13. CDR3 size: 15 residues. CDR3 DNA sequence: TGTGCCAGCCGCTTCGGGGGGACTGACTTCGGGGAGCTGTTTTTT. Translated: CASRFGGTDFGELFF.

This clonotype was seen more than once but under ten times. This chain uses TRBV3-1 with TRBJ2-1, with 14 nucleotides matching TRBD2. Germline lookup yields CDR1 LGHDT and CDR2 YNNKEL (reference sequence). The length of the CDR3 is 14 residues. V shed 4 bases and J 7 bases; nucleotides not matched to a gene: 0. CDR3 in DNA: TGTGCCAGCAGCCGGACTAGCGGGGGGAATGAGCAGTTCTTC. It is translated as CASSRTSGGNEQFF.

The table lists this clonotype with many counts. This chain connects TRBV10-3 to TRBJ1-1; a weak D match, TRBD1 (6 bases). Looked up from germline, CDR1 is ENHRY and CDR2 is SYGVKD. Trimming took 4 bases from V and 1 from J, leaving 10 bases between them. This CDR3 is built from 14 residues. The CDR3 reads CAISVGQKNTEAFF. In DNA form, the CDR3 reads TGTGCCATCAGTGTTGGACAGAAGAACACTGAAGCTTTCTTT.